A selection of T cell receptor beta chains follows, all from one sample in a study of OX40 agonist ivuxolimab in advanced cancers. The assay was immunoSEQ multiplex PCR, and TCRdb's table has in-frame clones only and misses some. In the table there are tens of thousands of clones, around 85% of which are singletons. Sequenced material: CD4+ or CD8+ T cells sorted from blood, taken in a trial of the OX40 agonist ivuxolimab. The receptors stem from an adult with an advanced solid tumor such as melanoma, head and neck, liver or kidney cancer. The CDR3 runs from the conserved cysteine through the conserved F or W.

v_call,j_call,cdr3_aa
TRBV20-1,TRBJ2-1,CSARAYNEQFF
TRBV7-9,TRBJ1-4,CASSPIEKLFF
TRBV27,TRBJ2-5,CASSADRGGTQYF
TRBV7-2,TRBJ2-1,CASRVAGGHDEQFF
TRBV9,TRBJ2-3,CASSALGGAGDTQYF
TRBV6-1,TRBJ2-7,CASRTSGSIYEQYF
TRBV4-1,TRBJ2-5,CASSQGGGLGQETQYF
TRBV19,TRBJ2-7,CASSRTLSYEQYF
TRBV6-5,TRBJ1-5,CAWQVDQPQHF
TRBV5-4,-,CASTKDKLYEQYF
TRBV5-4,TRBJ2-5,CASSLYVGGIQETQYF
TRBV9,TRBJ1-3,CASSVALGHGNTIYF
TRBV7-3,TRBJ2-2,CASSRGTSGPLGGELFF
TRBV30,TRBJ2-7,CAWRKDRSSYEQYF
TRBV7-2,TRBJ2-7,CASSKNPLGEQYF
TRBV4-1,TRBJ2-1,CASSQTGTGSFAEQFF
TRBV30,TRBJ1-1,CAWAIGKSLAFF
TRBV5-8,TRBJ2-5,CATDRGTKETQYF
TRBV6-5,TRBJ1-1,CASRTHTYTEAFF
TRBV10-3,TRBJ1-5,CAIRAAASNQPQHF
TRBV27,TRBJ2-7,CASSRDTDYEQYF
TRBV6-6,TRBJ1-1,CASSYSAGYEAFF
TRBV6-1,TRBJ2-3,CAGEGSTDTQYF
TRBV21-1,TRBJ2-5,CASITHNHTRRQQETQYF
TRBV5-5,TRBJ2-5,CASSSLRAEETQYF
TRBV7-9,TRBJ1-6,CASSPEGSYNSPLHF
TRBV7-8,TRBJ2-7,CASSLAGGTNEQYF
TRBV5-1,TRBJ2-7,CASSLNVLGNSYEQYF
TRBV7-9,TRBJ2-3,CASSTYTDTQYF
TRBV28,TRBJ1-2,CASSLSPRQRYGYTF
TRBV5-8,TRBJ2-5,CASSQGLAGGETQYF
TRBV18,TRBJ2-7,CASSPGLAGANYEQYF
TRBV5-8,TRBJ2-5,CASSWGGAGYETQYF
TRBV6-1,TRBJ1-1,CASSIGPRGDTEAFF
TRBV19,TRBJ2-7,CASRQGGTYEQYF
TRBV27,TRBJ1-1,CASSQDRVSTEAFF
TRBV9,TRBJ2-3,CASSVGPDTQYF
TRBV19,TRBJ2-5,CASSIGWNQETQYF
TRBV28,TRBJ1-5,CASLQGGSQPQHF
TRBV29-1,TRBJ2-7,CSAGTSGGVEYF
TRBV18,TRBJ2-6,CASSPKVNSVSSGANVLTF
TRBV7-9,TRBJ1-4,CASSPQSDRAIPNEKLFF
TRBV5-1,TRBJ2-6,CASSLEPGSGANVLTF